Listed here are 28 T cell receptor beta chains from one sample, sequenced in a study of blood T cell repertoires in COVID-19. TCRdb's copy holds only in-frame clones and misses some; the assay was immunoSEQ multiplex PCR. This sample has some 190,000 clones, with 65% to 85% found just once. The sequencing input was PBMCs or T cells enriched from blood (not recorded which). All receptors derive from a woman under 40 who had been exposed to COVID-19.

This chain links TRBV28 with TRBJ1-1, with 9 bases fitting TRBD1. V gave up 5 bases and J gave up 7 bases; unmatched junction bases: 8. The CDR3 contains 14 residues. From germline, CDR1 is MDHEN and CDR2 SYDVKM. The CDR3 region has the DNA TGTGCCAGCAGTCCCACCGGACAGGGGTATGAAGCTTTCTTT. Translated: CASSPTGQGYEAFF.

Points on this clone: The sample contains more than one DNA sequence encoding this CDR3. This chain joins TRBV5-1 and TRBJ2-7; 11 nucleotides match TRBD2. J gave up 3 bases and V 0 bases, and 5 bases lay outside the gene matches. This CDR3 comprises 16 residues. Per the germline V gene, CDR1 is SGHRS and CDR2 is YFSETQ. The CDR3 spells CASSLAGTSGGYEQYF. The CDR3 bases are TGCGCCAGCAGCTTGGCGGGAACTAGCGGGGGCTACGAGCAGTACTTC.

The rearrangement uses TRBV3-1 (or the pseudogene TRBV3-2) and TRBJ2-7; possible D gene TRBD1, 5 bases. In germline, CDR1 is LGHDT, CDR2 YNNKEL (reference sequence). The CDR3 length is 13 residues. Trimming stripped 3 bases from V and 4 bases from J, with 10 bases between. The CDR3 region is CASSHKGWYEQYF. The DNA of the CDR3 is TGTGCCAGCAGCCATAAGGGGTGGTACGAGCAGTACTTC.

This chain connects TRBV30 to TRBJ2-1, with 10 bases matching TRBD2. CDR1 GTSNPN and CDR2 SVGIG come from the germline V gene (reference sequence). The V gene end was trimmed by 3 bases and the J gene end by 6 bases; junction bases not matched to a gene: 17. The CDR3 loop spans 18 amino acids. In DNA, the CDR3 is TGTGCCTGGAGACGAACAGGGGGAGCGGGGGGGTACCTCAATGAGCAGTTCTTC. Residues: CAWRRTGGAGGYLNEQFF.

V usage is TRBV11-2 and J usage is TRBJ2-3, with unresolved D. Per the germline V gene, CDR1 is SGHAT and CDR2 is FQNNGV. The CDR3 is made up of 14 amino acids. V was trimmed by 1 base and J by 1 base, leaving 6 bases between them. The CDR3 DNA follows: TGTGCCAGCAGCTTAGGGAGCCGCACAGATACGCAGTATTTT. This translates into CASSLGSRTDTQYF.

This chain connects TRBV18 to TRBJ1-1; no clear D gene. CDR1 KGHSH and CDR2 LQKENI come from the germline V gene. Trimming removed 6 bases from V and 2 bases from J, with 16 bases in between. This CDR3 spans 15 amino acids. DNA of the CDR3: TGTGCCAGCTCCCGAACTTCCCAGCGTAACACTGAAGCTTTCTTT. Translation gives CASSRTSQRNTEAFF.

This sequence joins TRBV19 and TRBJ1-1, with TRBD1 as a possible D gene (5 bases). This CDR3 is built from 15 residues. CDR1 is LNHDA, CDR2 SQIVND, per germline (reference sequence). Trimming took 3 bases from V and 4 from J, leaving 15 bases between them. The CDR3 protein is CASSMYSGGLTEAFF. The CDR3 DNA reads TGTGCCAGTAGTATGTATTCGGGGGGACTCACTGAAGCTTTCTTT.

This clone was detected a few times. This rearrangement joins TRBV10-3 to TRBJ1-2; 9 nucleotides align to TRBD1. The germline CDR1 and CDR2 sequences are ENHRY and SYGVKD. J gave up 5 bases and V 4 bases, and 5 bases lay outside the gene matches. The CDR3 runs to 14 residues. The CDR3 region is CAISGTGVLYGYTF. The CDR3 nucleotides read TGTGCCATCAGTGGGACAGGGGTGCTGTATGGCTACACCTTC.

The chain uses TRBV30 and TRBJ2-3; D may be TRBD2 (5 bases). CDR1 and CDR2 from the germline V gene are GTSNPN and SVGIG (reference sequence). The V end was cut by 1 base, the J end by 3 bases, with 17 bases between. This CDR3 has 16 amino acids. The CDR3 nucleotides read TGTGCCTGGAGTGAGTCGGACTCCGGCGGGACAGATACGCAGTATTTT. Translated: CAWSESDSGGTDTQYF.

This chain uses TRBV9 with TRBJ1-6, with D maybe TRBD1 (6 bases). V lost 7 bases and J lost 8, with 16 bases in between. Germline V gene sequence: CDR1 SGDLS, CDR2 YYNGEE. CDR3 length: 14 amino acids. CDR3: CASCLEGGDSPLHF. The CDR3, as DNA: TGTGCCAGCTGCCTGGAGGGGGGGGATTCACCCCTCCACTTT.

J is TRBJ2-2 and V is TRBV9, with D possibly being TRBD1 (6 bases). V was shortened by 0 bases and J by 0 bases, with 9 bases between the two germline ends. Germline CDR1 reads SGDLS; CDR2 reads YYNGEE. This CDR3 comprises 16 residues. The CDR3 loop reads CASSVARTANTGELFF. In DNA, the CDR3 is TGTGCCAGCAGCGTAGCACGGACAGCGAACACCGGGGAGCTGTTTTTT.

J is TRBJ1-1 and V is TRBV2; D might be TRBD1 (6 bases). Germline V gene data show CDR1 as SNHLY and CDR2 as FYNNEI. V was trimmed by 8 bases and J by 3 bases, leaving 16 bases between them. The CDR3 sequence is 14 residues long. The CDR3 loop is CASANRARDTEAFF. The CDR3 DNA is TGTGCCAGCGCAAACAGGGCGCGGGACACTGAAGCTTTCTTT.

J is TRBJ2-5 and V is TRBV5-1, with D possibly matching TRBD2 (5 bases). V was cut by 2 bases and J by 6 bases, with 11 bases left in between. Germline loops: CDR1 SGHRS, CDR2 YFSETQ. This CDR3 is built from 13 residues. The CDR3 DNA sequence: TGCGCCAGCAGCTTCCAAGGCGGGCAGACCCAGTACTTC. It yields the protein CASSFQGGQTQYF.

The chain couples TRBV6-2 or TRBV6-3 to TRBJ1-6; weak D call: TRBD1 (6 bases). Looked up from germline, CDR1 is MNHEY and CDR2 is SVGEGT. The germline V and J ends were trimmed by 2 bases and 6 bases, with 17 bases remaining between them. The CDR3 extends over 17 amino acids. As DNA, the CDR3 is TGTGCCAGCAGTTACGGTACAGGGCCCTCTTCTAATTCACCCCTCCACTTT. Translating it yields CASSYGTGPSSNSPLHF.

This clone came up a few times. J is TRBJ2-7 and V is TRBV4-1; no clear D. In germline, CDR1 is MGHRA, CDR2 YSYEKL. Deletions cut 8 bases from V and 0 bases from J, with 11 bases between. The CDR3 is 13 amino acids. CDR3 region: CASGSPGSYEQYF. CDR3 sequence (DNA): TGCGCCAGCGGGTCACCGGGCTCCTACGAGCAGTACTTC.

This clone occurred a few times. This sample also contains other DNA sequences that code for the same CDR3. The chain employs TRBV7-9 and TRBJ1-6, with 10 bases that match TRBD1. The CDR3 spans 14 residues. Trimming removed 1 base from V and 10 bases from J; junction bases left unmatched: 1. Germline CDR1 reads SEHNR; CDR2 reads FQNEAQ (reference sequence). CDR3: CASSLGTGGSPLHF. Here the CDR3 DNA reads TGTGCCAGCAGCTTAGGGACAGGGGGATCACCCCTCCACTTT.

The rearrangement joins TRBV2 to TRBJ1-6; D perhaps matches TRBD1 (5 bases). CDR1 and CDR2 from the germline V gene are SNHLY and FYNNEI. The CDR3 is 12 residues long. V was trimmed by 6 bases and J by 10 bases, leaving 10 bases between them. The CDR3 region is CASRAGFSPLHF. The CDR3 DNA reads TGTGCCAGCAGGGCAGGGTTCTCACCCCTCCACTTT. The full variable domain, completed using reference TRBV2 and TRBJ1-6, is EPEVTQTPSHQVTQMGQEVILRCVPISNHLYFYWYRQILGQKVEFLVSFYNNEISEKSEIFDDQFSVERPDGSNFTLKIRSTKLEDSAMYFCASRAGFSPLHFGNGTRLTVT.

The CDR3 DNA sequence: TGCGCCAGCAGTTGGGACTACCGCCAAGAGACCCAGTACTTC. Residues: CASSWDYRQETQYF. The chain combines TRBV4-1 with TRBJ2-5; 7 bases match TRBD2. The germline V gene has CDR1 MGHRA and CDR2 YSYEKL. CDR3 length: 14 amino acids. Germline trimming cut 6 bases from V and 1 base from J; bases unmatched to any gene: 5.

This clone was recorded once. The chain has TRBV15 and TRBJ2-7; 7 nucleotides match TRBD1. Germline trimming cut 3 bases from V and 2 bases from J; bases unmatched to any gene: 7. The CDR3 runs 15 residues. Germline CDR1 is LNHNV and CDR2 is YYDKDF (reference sequence). The CDR3 spells CATSRDRWKAYEQYF. The CDR3 coding sequence is TGTGCCACCAGCAGGGACAGGTGGAAAGCCTACGAGCAGTACTTC.

The J gene is TRBJ1-4, the V gene TRBV7-2; D is perhaps TRBD1 (6 bases). The V end was cut by 5 bases, the J end by 8 bases, with 18 bases between. CDR3 length: 15 residues. Per germline, CDR1 SGHTA and CDR2 FQGNSA. CDR3 protein: CASSPLRGAYEKLFF. The CDR3 DNA is TGTGCCAGCAGCCCTCTCCGGGGGGCGTACGAAAAACTGTTTTTT.

This clone was seen only a few times. The chain is built from TRBV7-2 and TRBJ2-3; D possibly corresponds to TRBD2 (5 bases). This CDR3 has 16 amino acids. Germline-derived CDR1 and CDR2 are SGHTA and FQGNSA. V lost 5 bases and J lost 0, with 15 bases in between. CDR3 amino acids: CASSTRGSGSTDTQYF. CDR3 nucleotide sequence: TGTGCCAGCAGCACTCGAGGGAGCGGAAGCACAGATACGCAGTATTTT. The full variable domain, with the rest looked up from reference TRBV7-2 and TRBJ2-3, is GAGVSQSPSNKVTEKGKDVELRCDPISGHTALYWYRQSLGQGLEFLIYFQGNSAPDKSGLPSDRFSAERTGGSVSTLTIQRTQQEDSAVYLCASSTRGSGSTDTQYFGPGTRLTVL.

V and J are TRBV5-1 and TRBJ2-1; 7 positions match TRBD2. The CDR3 is made up of 14 amino acids. Germline CDR1 is SGHRS and CDR2 is YFSETQ. V lost 3 bases, J lost 9 bases, and 9 bases stayed unmatched. The CDR3 nucleotides read TGCGCCAGCAGCTCTAGGACTAGTGAAACTGAGCAGTTCTTC. Translation: CASSSRTSETEQFF. Full variable domain (remainder filled in from reference TRBV5-1 and TRBJ2-1): KAGVTQTPRYLIKTRGQQVTLSCSPISGHRSVSWYQQTPGQGLQFLFEYFSETQRNKGNFPGRFSGRQFSNSRSEMNVSTLELGDSALYLCASSSRTSETEQFFGPGTRLTVL.

V gene TRBV4-1 combines with J gene TRBJ2-4, with TRBD1 matching over 7 bases. The CDR3 contains 17 residues. Germline V gene lookup returns CDR1 MGHRA and CDR2 YSYEKL. The ends lost 0 bases at V and 0 bases at J; junction bases unmatched: 5. This chain's CDR3 is CASSQDKGQIAKNIQYF. CDR3 in DNA: TGCGCCAGCAGCCAAGATAAGGGACAGATAGCCAAAAACATTCAGTACTTC.

This chain connects TRBV29-1 to TRBJ1-1; 8 positions match TRBD1. V lost 7 bases to trimming and J lost 1 base; unmatched junction nucleotides: 5. The CDR3 extends over 13 amino acids. Germline CDR1 reads SQVTM; CDR2 reads ANQGSEA. The CDR3 here is CSADRGWNTEAFF. The DNA of the CDR3 is TGCAGCGCAGACAGGGGATGGAACACTGAAGCTTTCTTT. The variable domain in full, with the rest retrieved from reference TRBV29-1 and TRBJ1-1, is SAVISQKPSRDICQRGTSLTIQCQVDSQVTMMFWYRQQPGQSLTLIATANQGSEATYESGFVIDKFPISRPNLTFSTLTVSNMSPEDSSIYLCSADRGWNTEAFFGQGTRLTVV.

The V gene is TRBV4-3, the J gene TRBJ2-1; D gene unclear. The CDR3 loop spans 15 amino acids. CDR1 is LGHNA, CDR2 YSLEER, per germline. V dropped 0 bases and J dropped 4 bases, with 10 bases sitting between them. The CDR3 loop is CASSQDRPQYNEQFF. In DNA form, the CDR3 reads TGCGCCAGCAGCCAAGATCGCCCCCAGTACAATGAGCAGTTCTTC.

V is TRBV10-2 and J is TRBJ2-1; 9 positions match TRBD2. Germline CDR1 and CDR2: WSHSY and SAAADI. J gave up 6 bases and V 8 bases, and 5 bases lay outside the gene matches. This CDR3 has 13 residues. The CDR3 region has the DNA TGCGCCAGCGGGCGGGGGGGCCCCAATGAGCAGTTCTTC. As protein: CASGRGGPNEQFF.

The CDR3 protein is CASSSLTGVGSPLHF. CDR3 DNA: TGTGCCAGCAGCTCCTTAACAGGGGTTGGTTCACCCCTCCACTTT. The chain recombines TRBV5-5 with TRBJ1-6, with 7 bases identical to TRBD1. From germline, CDR1 is SGHKS and CDR2 YYEKEE (reference sequence). This CDR3 is built from 15 residues. J gave up 9 bases and V 3 bases, and 9 bases lay outside the gene matches.

The genes are TRBV30 and TRBJ2-7; a possible D gene is TRBD1 (6 bases). The V end was cut by 0 bases, the J end by 2 bases, with 14 bases between. This CDR3 region has 15 residues. CDR1 is GTSNPN and CDR2 is SVGIG in the germline V gene (reference sequence). This chain's CDR3 is CAWSVRSGQPYEQYF. The CDR3 DNA reads as TGTGCCTGGAGTGTACGTTCAGGACAGCCCTACGAGCAGTACTTC. Full variable domain (rest looked up from reference TRBV30 and TRBJ2-7): SQTIHQWPATLVQPVGSPLSLECTVEGTSNPNLYWYRQAAGRGLQLLFYSVGIGQISSEVPQNLSASRPQDRQFILSSKKLLLSDSGFYLCAWSVRSGQPYEQYFGPGTRLTVT.